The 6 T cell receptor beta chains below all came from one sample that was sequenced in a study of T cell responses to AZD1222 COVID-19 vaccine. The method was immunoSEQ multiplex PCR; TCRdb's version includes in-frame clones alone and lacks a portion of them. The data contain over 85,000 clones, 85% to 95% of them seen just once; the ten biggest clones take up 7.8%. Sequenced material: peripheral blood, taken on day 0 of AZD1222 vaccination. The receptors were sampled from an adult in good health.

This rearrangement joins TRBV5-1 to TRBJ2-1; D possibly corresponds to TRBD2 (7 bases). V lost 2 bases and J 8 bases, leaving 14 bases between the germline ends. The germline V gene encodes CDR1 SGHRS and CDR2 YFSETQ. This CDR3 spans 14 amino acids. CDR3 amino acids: CASSLKRGGDEQFF. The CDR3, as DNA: TGCGCCAGCAGCTTAAAAAGAGGGGGGGATGAGCAGTTCTTC.

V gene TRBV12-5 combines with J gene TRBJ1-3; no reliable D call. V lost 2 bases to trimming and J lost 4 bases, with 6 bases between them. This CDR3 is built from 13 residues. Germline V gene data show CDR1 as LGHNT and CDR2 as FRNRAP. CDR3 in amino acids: CASGLSGGNTIYF. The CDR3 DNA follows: TGTGCTAGTGGTTTGTCGGGGGGAAACACCATATATTTT.

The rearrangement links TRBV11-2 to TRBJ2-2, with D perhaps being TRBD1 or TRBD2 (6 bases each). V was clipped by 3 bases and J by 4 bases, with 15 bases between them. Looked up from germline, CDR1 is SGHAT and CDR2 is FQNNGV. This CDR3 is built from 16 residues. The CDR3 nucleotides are TGTGCCAGCAGCTTTCCGGGGGCTACGGGCACCGGGGAGCTGTTTTTT. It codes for CASSFPGATGTGELFF.

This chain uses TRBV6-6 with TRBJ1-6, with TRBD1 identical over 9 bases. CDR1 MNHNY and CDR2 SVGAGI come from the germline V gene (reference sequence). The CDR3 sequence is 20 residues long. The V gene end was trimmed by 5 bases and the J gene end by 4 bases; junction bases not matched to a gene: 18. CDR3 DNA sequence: TGTGCCAGCAGTCCCGTCCGGGACAGGGCTGTCTCAAAATATAATTCACCCCTCCACTTT. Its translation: CASSPVRDRAVSKYNSPLHF.

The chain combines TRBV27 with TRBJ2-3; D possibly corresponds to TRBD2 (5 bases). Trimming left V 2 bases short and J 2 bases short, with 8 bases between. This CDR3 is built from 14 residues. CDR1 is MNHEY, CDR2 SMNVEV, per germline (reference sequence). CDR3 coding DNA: TGTGCCAGCAGTTTACGGGATAACACAGATACGCAGTATTTT. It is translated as CASSLRDNTDTQYF.

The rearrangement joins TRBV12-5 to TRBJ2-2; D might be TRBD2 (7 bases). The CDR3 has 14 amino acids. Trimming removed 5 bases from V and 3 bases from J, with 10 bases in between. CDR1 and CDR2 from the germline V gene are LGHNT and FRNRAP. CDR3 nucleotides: TGTGCTAGTGGTGAGGGGGGGTACACCGGGGAGCTGTTTTTT. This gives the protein CASGEGGYTGELFF.